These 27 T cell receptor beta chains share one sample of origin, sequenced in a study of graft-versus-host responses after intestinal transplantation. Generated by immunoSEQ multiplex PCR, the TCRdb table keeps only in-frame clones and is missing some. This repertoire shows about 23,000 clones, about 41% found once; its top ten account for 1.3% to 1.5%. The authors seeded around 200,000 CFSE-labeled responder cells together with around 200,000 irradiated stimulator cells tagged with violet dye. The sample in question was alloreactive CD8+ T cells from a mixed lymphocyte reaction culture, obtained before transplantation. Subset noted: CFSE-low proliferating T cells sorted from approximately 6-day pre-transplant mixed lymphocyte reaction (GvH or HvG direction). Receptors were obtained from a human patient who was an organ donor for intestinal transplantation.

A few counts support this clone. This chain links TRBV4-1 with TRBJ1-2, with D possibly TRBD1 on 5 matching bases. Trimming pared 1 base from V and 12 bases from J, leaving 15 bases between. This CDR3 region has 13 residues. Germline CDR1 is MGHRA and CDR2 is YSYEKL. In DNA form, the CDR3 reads TGCGCCAGCAGCCAAGTTGGGGACCCTCGCCACACCTTC. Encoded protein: CASSQVGDPRHTF.

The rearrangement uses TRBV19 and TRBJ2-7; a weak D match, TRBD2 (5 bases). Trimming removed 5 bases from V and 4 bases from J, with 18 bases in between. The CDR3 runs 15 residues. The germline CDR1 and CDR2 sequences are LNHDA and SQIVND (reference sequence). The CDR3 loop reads CASSYGLGIPYEQYF. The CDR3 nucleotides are TGTGCCAGTAGTTACGGACTGGGAATCCCGTACGAGCAGTACTTC.

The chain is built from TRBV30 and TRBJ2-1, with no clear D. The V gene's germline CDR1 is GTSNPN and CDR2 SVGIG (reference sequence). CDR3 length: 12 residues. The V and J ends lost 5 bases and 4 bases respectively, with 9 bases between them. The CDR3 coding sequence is TGTGCCTGGGGCGCGGCATACAATGAGCAGTTCTTC. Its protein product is CAWGAAYNEQFF.

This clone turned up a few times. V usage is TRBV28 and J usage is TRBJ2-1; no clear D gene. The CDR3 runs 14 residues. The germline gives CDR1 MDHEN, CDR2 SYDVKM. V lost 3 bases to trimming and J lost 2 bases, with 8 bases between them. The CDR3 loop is CASSLTATYNEQFF. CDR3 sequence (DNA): TGTGCCAGCAGTTTGACTGCTACCTACAATGAGCAGTTCTTC. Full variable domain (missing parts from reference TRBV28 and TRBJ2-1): DVKVTQSSRYLVKRTGEKVFLECVQDMDHENMFWYRQDPGLGLRLIYFSYDVKMKEKGDIPEGYSVSREKKERFSLILESASTNQTSMYLCASSLTATYNEQFFGPGTRLTVL.

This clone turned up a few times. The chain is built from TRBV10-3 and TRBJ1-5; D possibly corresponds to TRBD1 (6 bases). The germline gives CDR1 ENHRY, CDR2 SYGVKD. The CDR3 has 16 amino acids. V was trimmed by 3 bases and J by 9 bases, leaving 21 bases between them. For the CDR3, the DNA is TGTGCCATCAGTGATTATCGGGACATAGATCACTGGCCCCAGCATTTT. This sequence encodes CAISDYRDIDHWPQHF.

DNA for the CDR3: TGTGCTAGTGGTTTGGTGGGGATCCTTAGCAATCAGCCCCAGCATTTT. Translated, it gives CASGLVGILSNQPQHF. This chain uses TRBV12-5 with TRBJ1-5; D is undetermined. CDR3 length: 16 amino acids. Trimming left V 0 bases short and J 0 bases short, with 9 bases between. Germline V lookup: CDR1 LGHNT, CDR2 FRNRAP.

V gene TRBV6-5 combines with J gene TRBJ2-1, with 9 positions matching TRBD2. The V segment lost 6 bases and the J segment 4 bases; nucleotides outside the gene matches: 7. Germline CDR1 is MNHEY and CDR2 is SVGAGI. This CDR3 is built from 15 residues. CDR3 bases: TGTGCCAGCAGGGCCCAAGCGGGAGGTTACAATGAGCAGTTCTTC. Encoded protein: CASRAQAGGYNEQFF.

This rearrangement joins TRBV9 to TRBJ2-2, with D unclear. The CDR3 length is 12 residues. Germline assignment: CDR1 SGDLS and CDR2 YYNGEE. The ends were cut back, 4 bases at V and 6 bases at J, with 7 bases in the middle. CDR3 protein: CASSLVPGELFF. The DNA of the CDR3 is TGTGCCAGCAGCTTAGTCCCCGGGGAGCTGTTTTTT.

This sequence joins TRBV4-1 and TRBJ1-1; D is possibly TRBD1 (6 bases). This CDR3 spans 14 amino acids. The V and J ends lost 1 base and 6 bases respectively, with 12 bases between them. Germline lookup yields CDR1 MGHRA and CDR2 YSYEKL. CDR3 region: CASSQVGGVAEAFF. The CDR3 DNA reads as TGCGCCAGCAGCCAAGTCGGGGGCGTCGCTGAAGCTTTCTTT.

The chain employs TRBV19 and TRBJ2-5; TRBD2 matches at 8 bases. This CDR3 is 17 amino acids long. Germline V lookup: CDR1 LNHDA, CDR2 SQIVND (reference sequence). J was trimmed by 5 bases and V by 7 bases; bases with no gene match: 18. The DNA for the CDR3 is TGTGCCAGTACCTCCACTAGCGGCACCACCCTCCGGGAGACCCAGTACTTC. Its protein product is CASTSTSGTTLRETQYF. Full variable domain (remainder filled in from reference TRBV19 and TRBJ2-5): DGGITQSPKYLFRKEGQNVTLSCEQNLNHDAMYWYRQDPGQGLRLIYYSQIVNDFQKGDIAEGYSVSREKKESFPLTVTSAQKNPTAFYLCASTSTSGTTLRETQYFGPGTRLLVL.

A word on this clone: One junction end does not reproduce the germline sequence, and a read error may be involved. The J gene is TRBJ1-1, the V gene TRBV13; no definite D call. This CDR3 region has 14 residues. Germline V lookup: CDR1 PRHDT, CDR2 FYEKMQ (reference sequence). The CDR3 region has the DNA TGCGCCAGCAGCCAAGATTCCGCGAACACTGAAGCTTTCTTT. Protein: CASSQDSANTEAFF.

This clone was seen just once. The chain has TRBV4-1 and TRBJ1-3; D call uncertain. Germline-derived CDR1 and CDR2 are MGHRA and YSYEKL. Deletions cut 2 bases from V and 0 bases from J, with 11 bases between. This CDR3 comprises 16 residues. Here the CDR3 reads CASSQNTGSSGNTIYF. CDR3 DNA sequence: TGCGCCAGCAGCCAAAATACCGGGAGCTCTGGAAACACCATATATTTT.

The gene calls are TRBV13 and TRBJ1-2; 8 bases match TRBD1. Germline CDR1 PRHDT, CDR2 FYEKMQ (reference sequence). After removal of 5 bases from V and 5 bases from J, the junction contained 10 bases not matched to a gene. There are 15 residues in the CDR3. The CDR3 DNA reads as TGTGCCAGCAGCCGGGTACAGGGGGATCGGTATGGCTACACCTTC. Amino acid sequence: CASSRVQGDRYGYTF.

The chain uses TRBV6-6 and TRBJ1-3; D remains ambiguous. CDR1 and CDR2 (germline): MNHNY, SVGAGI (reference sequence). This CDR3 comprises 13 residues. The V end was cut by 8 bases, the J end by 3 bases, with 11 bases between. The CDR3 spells CASSNDVGNTIYF. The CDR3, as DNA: TGTGCCAGCTCAAACGACGTTGGAAACACCATATATTTT.

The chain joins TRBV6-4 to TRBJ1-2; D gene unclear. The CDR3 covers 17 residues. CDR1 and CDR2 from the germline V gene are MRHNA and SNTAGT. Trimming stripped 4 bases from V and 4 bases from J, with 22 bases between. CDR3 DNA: TGTGCCAGCAGTGCAGGAATCCCACACGGAAAGACCTATGGCTACACCTTC. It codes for CASSAGIPHGKTYGYTF.

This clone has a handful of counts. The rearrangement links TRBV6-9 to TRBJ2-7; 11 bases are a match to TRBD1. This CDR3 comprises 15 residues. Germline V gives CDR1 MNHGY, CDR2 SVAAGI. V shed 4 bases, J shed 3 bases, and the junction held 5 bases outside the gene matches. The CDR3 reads CASSFRDRGFYEQYF. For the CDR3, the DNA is TGTGCCAGCAGTTTCCGGGACAGGGGGTTCTACGAGCAGTACTTC.

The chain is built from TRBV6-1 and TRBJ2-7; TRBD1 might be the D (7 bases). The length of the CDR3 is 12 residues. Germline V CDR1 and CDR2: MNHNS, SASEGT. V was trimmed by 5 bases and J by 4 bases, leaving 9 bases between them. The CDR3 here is CASSPGGYEQYF. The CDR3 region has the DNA TGTGCCAGCAGTCCAGGGGGGTACGAGCAGTACTTC.

CDR3 amino acids: CASSGSGSGGYTF. For the CDR3, the DNA is TGTGCCAGCAGTGGGTCAGGGTCGGGGGGCTACACCTTC. The chain is built from TRBV2 and TRBJ1-2; TRBD1 might be the D (5 bases). CDR3 size: 13 residues. V lost 4 bases and J lost 8, with 14 bases in between. Germline CDR1 SNHLY, CDR2 FYNNEI.

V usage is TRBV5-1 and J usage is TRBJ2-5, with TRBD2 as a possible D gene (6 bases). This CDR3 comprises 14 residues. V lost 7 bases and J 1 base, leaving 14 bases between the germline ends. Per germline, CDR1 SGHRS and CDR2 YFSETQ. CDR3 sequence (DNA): TGCGCCAGCGCGCTCCTAGCGCCCCAAGAGACCCAGTACTTC. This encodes CASALLAPQETQYF.

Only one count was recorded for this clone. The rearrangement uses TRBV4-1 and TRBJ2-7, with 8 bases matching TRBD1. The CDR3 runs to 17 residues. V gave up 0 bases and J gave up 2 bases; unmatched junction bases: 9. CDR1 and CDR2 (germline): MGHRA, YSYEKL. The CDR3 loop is CASSQEGVWTGTYEQYF. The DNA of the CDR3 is TGCGCCAGCAGCCAAGAAGGAGTATGGACAGGGACCTACGAGCAGTACTTC.

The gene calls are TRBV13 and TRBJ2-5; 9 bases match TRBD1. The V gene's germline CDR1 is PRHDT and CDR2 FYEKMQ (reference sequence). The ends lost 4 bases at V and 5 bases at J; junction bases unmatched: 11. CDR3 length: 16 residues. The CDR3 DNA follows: TGTGCCAGCAGCTCTCGAACAGGGGGCCGGGGGGAGACCCAGTACTTC. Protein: CASSSRTGGRGETQYF.

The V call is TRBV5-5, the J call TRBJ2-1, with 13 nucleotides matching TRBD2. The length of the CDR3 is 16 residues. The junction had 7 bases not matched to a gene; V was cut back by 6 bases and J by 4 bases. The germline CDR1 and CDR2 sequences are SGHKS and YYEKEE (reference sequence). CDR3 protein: CASIPPGLAGYNEQFF. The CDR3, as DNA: TGTGCCAGCATCCCACCGGGACTAGCGGGATACAATGAGCAGTTCTTC. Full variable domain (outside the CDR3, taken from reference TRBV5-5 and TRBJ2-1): DAGVTQSPTHLIKTRGQQVTLRCSPISGHKSVSWYQQVLGQGPQFIFQYYEKEERGRGNFPDRFSARQFPNYSSELNVNALLLGDSALYLCASIPPGLAGYNEQFFGPGTRLTVL.

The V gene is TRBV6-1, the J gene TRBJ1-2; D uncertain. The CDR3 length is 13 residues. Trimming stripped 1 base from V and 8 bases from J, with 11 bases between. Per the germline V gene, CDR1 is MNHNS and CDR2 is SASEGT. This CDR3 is CASSEGSGWGYTF. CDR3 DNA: TGTGCCAGCAGTGAAGGGTCCGGTTGGGGCTACACCTTC.

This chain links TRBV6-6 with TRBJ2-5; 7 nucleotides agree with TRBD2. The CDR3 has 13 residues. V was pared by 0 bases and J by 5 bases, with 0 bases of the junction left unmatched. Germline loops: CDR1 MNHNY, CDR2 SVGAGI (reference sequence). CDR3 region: CASSYSREETQYF. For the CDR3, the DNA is TGTGCCAGCAGTTACTCGCGGGAGGAGACCCAGTACTTC.

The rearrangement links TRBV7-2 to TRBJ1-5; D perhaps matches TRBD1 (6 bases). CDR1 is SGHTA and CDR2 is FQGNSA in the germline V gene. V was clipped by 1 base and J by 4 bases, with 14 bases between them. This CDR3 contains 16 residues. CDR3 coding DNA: TGTGCCAGCAGCTTAGGACCAGGGGAGTTGAATCAGCCCCAGCATTTT. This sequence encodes CASSLGPGELNQPQHF.

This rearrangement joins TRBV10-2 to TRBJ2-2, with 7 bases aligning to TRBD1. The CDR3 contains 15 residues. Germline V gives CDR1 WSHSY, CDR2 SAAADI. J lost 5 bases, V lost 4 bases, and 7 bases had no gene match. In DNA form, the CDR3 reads TGCGCCAGCAGTGGCACAGGGGCGAGGACCGGGGAGCTGTTTTTT. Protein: CASSGTGARTGELFF.

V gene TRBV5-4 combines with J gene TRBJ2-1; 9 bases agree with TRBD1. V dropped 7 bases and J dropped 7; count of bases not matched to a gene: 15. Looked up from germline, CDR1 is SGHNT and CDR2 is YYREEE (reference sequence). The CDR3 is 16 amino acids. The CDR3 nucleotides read TGTGCCAGCTCCCCGTGGCGGACAGGGGTCACAAATGAGCAGTTCTTC. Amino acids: CASSPWRTGVTNEQFF. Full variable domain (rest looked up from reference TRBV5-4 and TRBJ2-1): ETGVTQSPTHLIKTRGQQVTLRCSSQSGHNTVSWYQQALGQGPQFIFQYYREEENGRGNFPPRFSGLQFPNYSSELNVNALELDDSALYLCASSPWRTGVTNEQFFGPGTRLTVL.